This T cell receptor (beta chain) was obtained from a study of identical twins. A universal primer binding site was introduced by template switching. The final cDNA contained unique molecular identifiers. MiXCR, applied by TCRdb to the 5' RACE reads, yields one record per CDR3 protein. The table records approximately 500,000 distinct CDR3 sequences, more than 20% of them present only once. This sample was shared with a second study, whose subject was T cells expressing NK-cell markers.

This TCR was recovered from a woman aged 18-29 years in good health. The specimen sequenced was CD4+ T cells sorted from blood.

The CDR3 sequence: CSARDAGTSGRLYEQYF. The CDR3 nucleotides read TGCAGTGCTAGAGATGCTGGGACTAGCGGGAGACTCTACGAGCAGTACTTC. The V call is TRBV20-1, the J call TRBJ2-7; 14 bases are shared with TRBD2. J lost 3 bases, V lost 0 bases, and 7 bases had no gene match. CDR3 length equals 17 residues. From germline, CDR1 is DFQATT and CDR2 SNEGSKA (reference sequence).